One sample yielded the 22 T cell receptor delta chains listed below, sequenced in a study of Vδ1+ human thymocytes. Points from the study as a whole: Thymic TRG and TRD repertoires appeared highly polyclonal, with Gaussian CDR3 length distributions.

These receptors' antigens are unknown. RNA was extracted from the cells and then reverse transcribed. Pooled V-gene forward primers with one constant-region reverse primer generated the CDR3 amplicons by multiplex PCR. TCRdb re-called the multiplex PCR reads using CATT. The data hold about 58,000 delta-chain clones, with about 16% observed a single time. The sequenced sample was Vdelta1+ gamma-delta thymocytes from the thymus. The sample's subset: FACS-sorted CD3+ TCRalphabeta- TCRVdelta1+ TCRVdelta2- thymocytes. These receptors were obtained from a girl less than two years old who had congenital heart surgery.

This chain links TRDV1 with TRDJ1; D gene ambiguous. Trimming stripped 2 bases from V and 8 bases from J, with 15 bases between. The germline CDR1 and CDR2 sequences are TSWWSYY and QGS. The CDR3 extends over 14 amino acids. This CDR3 is CALGENSPTGKLIF. DNA for the CDR3: TGTGCTCTTGGGGAAAACTCACCCACGGGGAAACTCATCTTT.

V is TRDV1 and J is TRDJ1; a possible D gene is TRDD3 (6 bases). From germline, CDR1 is TSWWSYY and CDR2 QGS. Trimming removed 3 bases from V and 1 base from J, with 18 bases in between. This CDR3 spans 17 amino acids. Here the CDR3 DNA reads TGTGCTCTTGGGGATCCCCATCTCGGGGGAACCACCGATAAACTCATCTTT. Translated, it gives CALGDPHLGGTTDKLIF.

This clone was seen only a few times. The chain couples TRDV1 to TRDJ1, with a possible D match to TRDD3 (7 bases). Deletions cut 0 bases from V and 0 bases from J, with 32 bases between. Per the germline V gene, CDR1 is TSWWSYY and CDR2 is QGS. CDR3 length equals 23 residues. CDR3: CALGELIRSYVRYWGRYTDKLIF. The CDR3 coding sequence is TGTGCTCTTGGGGAACTCATCCGGTCCTACGTGCGGTACTGGGGAAGGTACACCGATAAACTCATCTTT.

This chain links TRDV1 with TRDJ1; 10 positions agree with TRDD3. Germline trimming cut 0 bases from V and 2 bases from J; bases unmatched to any gene: 18. CDR3 size: 21 residues. The germline CDR1 and CDR2 sequences are TSWWSYY and QGS. As DNA, the CDR3 is TGTGCTCTTGGGGAACTAGTGCGACTACGAACTGGGGGATTAGGTACCGATAAACTCATCTTT. Its translation is CALGELVRLRTGGLGTDKLIF.

This clone occurred many times. The same CDR3 is also encoded by other DNA sequences in this sample. The rearrangement uses TRDV2 and TRDJ1; no firm D call. The CDR3 has 13 residues. The ends were cut back, 8 bases at V and 0 bases at J, with 12 bases in the middle. From germline, CDR1 is GEAIGNYY and CDR2 EKD. The CDR3 coding sequence is TGTGCCTTCCCGACGCCCCACACCGATAAACTCATCTTT. Amino acid sequence: CAFPTPHTDKLIF.

By share, this clone ranks as medium-sized. Other DNA sequences in this sample translate to the same CDR3. This chain connects TRDV2 to TRDJ1; D gene unclear. Trimming shortened V by 0 bases and J by 6 bases, and 7 bases separated the two germline ends. Germline V lookup: CDR1 GEAIGNYY, CDR2 EKD. The CDR3 totals 12 residues. The DNA for the CDR3 is TGTGCCTGTGACACCGTTGGACATAAACTCATCTTT. It is translated as CACDTVGHKLIF.

The chain uses TRDV1 and TRDJ1, with 12 bases fitting TRDD3. Trimming cost V 3 bases and J 7 bases; bases outside gene matches: 27. Germline V gene sequence: CDR1 TSWWSYY, CDR2 QGS. The CDR3 covers 22 residues. This chain's CDR3 is CALGEASDSRMYWGIPQTKLIF. In DNA form, the CDR3 reads TGTGCTCTTGGGGAGGCCTCCGATTCCCGGATGTACTGGGGGATACCACAAACTAAACTCATCTTT.

This clone was seen more than once but under ten times. The V gene is TRDV2, the J gene TRDJ1; D may be TRDD2 or TRDD3 (7 bases each). Germline CDR1 is GEAIGNYY and CDR2 is EKD. This CDR3 is built from 25 residues. Trimming left V 3 bases short and J 4 bases short, with 47 bases between. The CDR3 is CACDSGPSSNPYINGGDPRGDKLIF. Written as DNA, the CDR3 is TGTGCCTGTGACTCGGGGCCTTCCTCCAACCCTTATATTAATGGGGGAGACCCTAGGGGCGATAAACTCATCTTT.

This clone qualifies as medium-sized. The sample holds other DNA sequences that translate to the same CDR3. The chain carries TRDV2 and TRDJ1; no reliable D call. Germline CDR1 and CDR2: GEAIGNYY and EKD. V dropped 6 bases and J dropped 0 bases, with 10 bases sitting between them. The CDR3 spans 13 residues. The CDR3 region is CACNPINTDKLIF. The CDR3 DNA sequence: TGTGCCTGTAATCCAATAAACACCGATAAACTCATCTTT.

A word on this clone: At one end, the junction sequence differs from germline, possibly due to a read error. At the DNA level, this CDR3 is encoded by other sequences in the same sample as well. The genes are TRDV1 and TRDJ1, with TRDD3 identical over 8 bases. The CDR3 runs to 21 residues. Germline V lookup: CDR1 TSWWSYY, CDR2 QGS. As DNA, the CDR3 is TGTGCTCTTGGGGAACTACCACCCGCCTTTCCGGGGGATAGGTCCACCGATAAACTCATCTTC. It yields the protein CALGELPPAFPGDRSTDKLIF.

The sample holds a few counts of this clone. The rearrangement links TRDV1 to TRDJ1; 8 positions agree with TRDD3. V was clipped by 1 base and J by 6 bases; unmatched bases: 19. CDR1 is TSWWSYY and CDR2 is QGS in the germline V gene. CDR3 length equals 19 residues. The CDR3 coding sequence is TGTGCTCTTGGGGAACCCTATTCCTTGGCTAACAGGGGATACTATAAACTCATCTTT. Encoded protein: CALGEPYSLANRGYYKLIF.

J is TRDJ1 and V is TRDV1, with 11 bases matching TRDD3. Germline lookup yields CDR1 TSWWSYY and CDR2 QGS. J gave up 5 bases and V 3 bases, and 23 bases lay outside the gene matches. The CDR3 consists of 21 residues. CDR3 loop: CALGDSGSYGDQLGDRDKLIF. Here the CDR3 DNA reads TGTGCTCTTGGGGACAGCGGCTCCTACGGGGATCAACTGGGGGATAGGGATAAACTCATCTTT.

The chain combines TRDV1 with TRDJ1; TRDD3 aligns across 10 bases. The germline CDR1 and CDR2 sequences are TSWWSYY and QGS. The CDR3 is 22 residues long. V was pared by 2 bases and J by 0 bases, with 21 bases of the junction left unmatched. The CDR3 DNA reads as TGTGCTCTTGGGGAAGGTCCACCTTCCTCTATCGGTACTGGGGGATACACCGATAAACTCATCTTT. Translation: CALGEGPPSSIGTGGYTDKLIF.

This clone was seen more than once but under ten times. V and J are TRDV2 and TRDJ1, with 7 bases lining up with TRDD3. Germline V gives CDR1 GEAIGNYY, CDR2 EKD. The CDR3 length is 22 residues. J was trimmed by 0 bases and V by 0 bases; bases with no gene match: 24. CDR3 amino acids: CACDTGVNIRGGIRQYTDKLIF. The CDR3, as DNA: TGTGCCTGTGACACCGGAGTCAACATTAGGGGGGGGATCAGACAGTACACCGATAAACTCATCTTT.

V is TRDV1 and J is TRDJ1; D is ambiguous. The length of the CDR3 is 20 residues. The V end was cut by 4 bases, the J end by 0 bases, with 27 bases between. CDR1 TSWWSYY and CDR2 QGS come from the germline V gene. CDR3 in DNA: TGTGCTCTTGGGGTGGGCTCGTCTCCGGAGGAGCCATTGTACACCGATAAACTCATCTTT. Residues: CALGVGSSPEEPLYTDKLIF.

The rearrangement uses TRDV1 and TRDJ1, with 11 bases matching TRDD3. This CDR3 has 23 residues. The ends lost 0 bases at V and 8 bases at J; junction bases unmatched: 29. Germline CDR1 and CDR2: TSWWSYY and QGS. The CDR3 sequence: CALGELGGRGTWGIQGRDWKLIF. CDR3 DNA sequence: TGTGCTCTTGGGGAACTAGGCGGCCGGGGTACCTGGGGGATACAGGGACGGGACTGGAAACTCATCTTT.

Of note for this clone: Possible read error: a much larger clone is one base away. The same CDR3 can be traced to other DNA sequences in this sample. V usage is TRDV2 and J usage is TRDJ1; 13 nucleotides align to TRDD3. Germline V gene sequence: CDR1 GEAIGNYY, CDR2 EKD. The CDR3 extends over 13 amino acids. V lost 6 bases to trimming and J lost 10 bases; unmatched junction nucleotides: 7. As DNA, the CDR3 is TGTGCCTGTCTTTACTGGGGGATACGAAGACTCATCTTT. It codes for CACLYWGIRRLIF.

About this clone itself: An end of the junction differs from the germline gene, which may be a read error. V is TRDV2 and J is TRDJ3; 10 bases are shared with TRDD3. The germline CDR1 and CDR2 sequences are GEAIGNYY and EKD. CDR3 size: 18 residues. DNA of the CDR3: TGTGCCGACCTACTGGGGGATCGACCATCCTGGGACACCCGACAGAGGTTTTTC. Its protein is CADLLGDRPSWDTRQRFF.

This clone was found a few times. The V and J genes are TRDV1 and TRDJ1, with 9 bases identical to TRDD3. The CDR3 totals 22 residues. Per germline, CDR1 TSWWSYY and CDR2 QGS. V lost 1 base to trimming and J lost 0 bases; unmatched junction nucleotides: 21. The CDR3 is CALGEPLMGTTGGIVYTDKLIF. DNA for the CDR3: TGTGCTCTTGGGGAACCTCTGATGGGTACTACTGGGGGAATCGTGTACACCGATAAACTCATCTTT.

This clone was counted only a few times. V gene TRDV1 combines with J gene TRDJ1, with a weak D call TRDD3 (5 bases). Looked up from germline, CDR1 is TSWWSYY and CDR2 is QGS. There are 17 residues in the CDR3. The V end lost 5 bases, the J end lost 6 bases, and 25 bases lay between the germline ends. The CDR3 DNA sequence: TGTGCTCTTGGGTCCCCCCCCACGAGGGTTGGGATTAATAAACTCATCTTT. This codes for CALGSPPTRVGINKLIF.

Sample share makes this clone medium-sized. J is TRDJ1 and V is TRDV2; possibly TRDD3 for D (5 bases). The V end lost 0 bases, the J end lost 10 bases, and 14 bases lay between the germline ends. CDR1 and CDR2 (germline): GEAIGNYY, EKD. The CDR3 is made up of 13 amino acids. CDR3 DNA: TGTGCCTGTGACACCGGGCAGGGGGGTACACTCATCTTT. It encodes CACDTGQGGTLIF.

This clone was detected only a few times. This chain uses TRDV2 with TRDJ1; 9 positions match TRDD3. CDR3 length equals 21 residues. Per the germline V gene, CDR1 is GEAIGNYY and CDR2 is EKD. V shed 0 bases and J 3 bases; nucleotides not matched to a gene: 22. The CDR3 DNA is TGTGCCTGTGACACCCTTCGGGCCTATACTGGGGGACCCCTACATTCCGATAAACTCATCTTT. This translates into CACDTLRAYTGGPLHSDKLIF.